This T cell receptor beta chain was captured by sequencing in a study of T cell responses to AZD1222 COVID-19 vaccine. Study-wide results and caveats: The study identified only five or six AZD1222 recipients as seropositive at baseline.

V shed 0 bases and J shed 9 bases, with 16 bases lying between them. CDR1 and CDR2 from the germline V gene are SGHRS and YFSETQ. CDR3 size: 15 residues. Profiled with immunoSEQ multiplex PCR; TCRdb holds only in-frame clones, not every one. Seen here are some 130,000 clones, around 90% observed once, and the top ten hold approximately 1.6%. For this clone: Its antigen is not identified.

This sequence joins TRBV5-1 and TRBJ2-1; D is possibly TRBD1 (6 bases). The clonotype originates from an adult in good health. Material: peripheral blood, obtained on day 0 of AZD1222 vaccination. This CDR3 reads CASSLVGGGLGEQFF. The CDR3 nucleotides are TGCGCCAGCAGCTTGGTAGGGGGTGGTTTAGGTGAGCAGTTCTTC.